What follows describes a single T cell receptor beta chain. This clonotype was seen only a few times. Its antigen remains undetermined. Nothing much larger sits one base from this clone, and base qualities are not available. From its cysteine to its phenylalanine, the CDR3 spans 17 amino acids. CDR3 DNA is the only sequence kept; it has 51 bases, read in frame from the first base. Per the germline V gene, SGHTA is the CDR1 and FQGNSA is the CDR2. Cut back by 1 base and 1 base, the V and J ends lie 11 bases apart. The treatment or condition label here, explained by the study, means: allogeneic hematopoietic cell transplantation with graft depleted of TCRalphabeta T cells and CD19 B cells. Transplant recipients were children who received TCRalphabeta/CD19-depleted allogeneic hematopoietic cell grafts. The entry originates in a study of T-cell reconstitution after alpha-beta-depleted transplantation in children (dated by TCRdb to about 2016). At the level of the whole study: The study quantitatively tracked T-cell immune reconstitution after TCRalphabeta/CD19-depleted allogeneic hematopoietic cell transplantation in children using TCR repertoire profiling.

On the study overall, not on this receptor specifically: The apparently early alphabetaT-cell count recovery about two months after transplant was reportedly dependent on only several hundred rapidly expanded clones derived from non-depleted graft cells. Hyperexpanded clone frequencies declined over subsequent months; after one year, T-cell counts and TCRbeta diversity were mostly attributed to newly produced T cells. In some patients, the high TCRbeta diversity seen at day 60 was put down to recipient T cells and intrathymic progenitors that had survived conditioning.

Libraries were built with PCR. The sample was run on an Illumina HiSeq 2500. Molecular barcoding was employed in the preparation of TCR libraries, with unique molecular identifiers being used to normalize TCRbeta repertoire quantification. Clones were called with MiXCR by TCRdb after fastp trimmed the public reads at Q25, and only in-frame beta chains were retained. Each entry merges the rows of one CDR3 protein and shows their most common DNA and genes. In all, the sample holds some 550,000 distinct CDR3 sequences, and roughly 23% of those were seen once. The ten largest clones represent 13% to 15% of the sample.

The sequencing here drew on PBMCs, mostly from graft donor cells, taken 360 days after TCRalphabeta/CD19-depleted stem cell transplant. The sequence was obtained from a boy in the first two years of life who had a stem cell transplant for acute myeloid leukemia, so the T cells may come from the graft donor. In this chain, TRBV7-2 is recombined with TRBJ2-6, with an unclear D gene assignment. The DNA sequence is as follows: TGTGCCAGCAGCTTAGTACAGCTTACATCTGGGGCCAACGTCCTGACTTTC. Translated, it reads CASSLVQLTSGANVLTF.